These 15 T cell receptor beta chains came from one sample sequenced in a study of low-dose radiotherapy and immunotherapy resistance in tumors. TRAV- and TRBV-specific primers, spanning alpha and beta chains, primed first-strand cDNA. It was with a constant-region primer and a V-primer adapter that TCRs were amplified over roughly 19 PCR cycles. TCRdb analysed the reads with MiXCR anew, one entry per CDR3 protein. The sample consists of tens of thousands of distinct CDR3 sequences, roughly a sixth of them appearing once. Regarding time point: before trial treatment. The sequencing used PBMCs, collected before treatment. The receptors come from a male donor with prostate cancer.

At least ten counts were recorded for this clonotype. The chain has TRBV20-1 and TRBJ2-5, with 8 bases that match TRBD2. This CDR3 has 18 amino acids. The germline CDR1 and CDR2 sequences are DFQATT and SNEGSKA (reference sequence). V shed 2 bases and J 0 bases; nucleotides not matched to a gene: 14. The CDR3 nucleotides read TGCAGTGCTAGATCCCCCCCCCGGCGGGGGGTGTACCAAGAGACCCAGTACTTC. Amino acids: CSARSPPRRGVYQETQYF.

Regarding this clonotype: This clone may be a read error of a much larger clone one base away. DNA for the CDR3: TGTGCCAGCAGTTATACTAGCGGGGGCCCTGGATACGAGCAGTACTTC. Protein: CASSYTSGGPGYEQYF. The V and J genes are TRBV27 and TRBJ2-7; 11 bases match TRBD2. Trimming cost V 4 bases and J 4 bases; bases outside gene matches: 9. The length of the CDR3 is 16 residues. Germline V gene sequence: CDR1 MNHEY, CDR2 SMNVEV (reference sequence).

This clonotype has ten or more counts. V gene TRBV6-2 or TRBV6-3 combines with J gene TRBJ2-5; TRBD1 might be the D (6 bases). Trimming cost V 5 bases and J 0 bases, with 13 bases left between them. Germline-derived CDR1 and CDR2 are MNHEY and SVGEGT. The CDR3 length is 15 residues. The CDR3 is CASSEQAGDQETQYF. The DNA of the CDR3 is TGTGCCAGCAGTGAACAGGCAGGGGACCAAGAGACCCAGTACTTC.

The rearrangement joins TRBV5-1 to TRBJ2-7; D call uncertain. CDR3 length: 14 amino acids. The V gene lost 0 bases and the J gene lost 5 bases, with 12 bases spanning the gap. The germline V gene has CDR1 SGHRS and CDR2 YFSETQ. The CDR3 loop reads CASSLAGGYNEQYF. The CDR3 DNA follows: TGCGCCAGCAGCTTGGCCGGCGGATACAACGAGCAGTACTTC. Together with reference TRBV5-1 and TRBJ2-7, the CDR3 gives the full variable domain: KAGVTQTPRYLIKTRGQQVTLSCSPISGHRSVSWYQQTPGQGLQFLFEYFSETQRNKGNFPGRFSGRQFSNSRSEMNVSTLELGDSALYLCASSLAGGYNEQYFGPGTRLTVT.

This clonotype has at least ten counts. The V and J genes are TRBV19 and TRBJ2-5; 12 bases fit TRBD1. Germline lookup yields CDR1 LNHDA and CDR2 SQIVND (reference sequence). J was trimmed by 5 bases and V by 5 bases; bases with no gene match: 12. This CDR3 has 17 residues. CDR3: CASSPTTGTGGSETQYF. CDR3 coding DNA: TGTGCCAGTAGTCCAACTACCGGGACAGGGGGCTCGGAGACCCAGTACTTC.

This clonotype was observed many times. CDR3 amino acids: CASSSSGELFF. The CDR3 DNA follows: TGTGCCAGCAGCTCTTCCGGGGAGCTGTTTTTT. The rearrangement joins TRBV5-4 to TRBJ2-2; no clear D. Germline V lookup: CDR1 SGHNT, CDR2 YYREEE (reference sequence). V was clipped by 3 bases and J by 6 bases, with 3 bases between them. The CDR3 sequence is 11 residues long.

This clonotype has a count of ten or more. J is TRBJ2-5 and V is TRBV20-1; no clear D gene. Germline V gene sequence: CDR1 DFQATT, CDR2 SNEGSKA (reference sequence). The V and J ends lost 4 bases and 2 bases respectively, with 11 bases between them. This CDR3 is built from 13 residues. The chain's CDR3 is CSATSGGQETQYF. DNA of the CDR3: TGCAGTGCTACCTCCGGCGGTCAAGAGACCCAGTACTTC.

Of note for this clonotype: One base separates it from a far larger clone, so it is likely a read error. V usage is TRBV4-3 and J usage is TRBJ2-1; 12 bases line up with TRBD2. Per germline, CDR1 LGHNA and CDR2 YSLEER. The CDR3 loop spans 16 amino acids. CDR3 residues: CACSPQTSGGGNEQFF. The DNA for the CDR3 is TGCGCCTGCAGCCCTCAGACTAGCGGGGGAGGGAATGAGCAGTTCTTC.

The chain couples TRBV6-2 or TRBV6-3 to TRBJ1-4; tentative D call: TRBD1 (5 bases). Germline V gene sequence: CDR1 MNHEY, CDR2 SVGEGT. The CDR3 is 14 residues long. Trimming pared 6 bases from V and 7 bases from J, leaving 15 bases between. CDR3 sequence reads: CASRFQGRGEKLFF. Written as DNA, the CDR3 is TGTGCCAGCAGATTCCAGGGTCGGGGTGAAAAACTGTTTTTT.

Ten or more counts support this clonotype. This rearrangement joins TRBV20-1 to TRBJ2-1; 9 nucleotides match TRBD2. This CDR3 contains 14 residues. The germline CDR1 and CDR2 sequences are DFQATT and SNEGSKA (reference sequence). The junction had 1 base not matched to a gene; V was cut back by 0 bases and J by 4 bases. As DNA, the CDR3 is TGCAGTGCTAGAGAAGCGGGGGGATACAATGAGCAGTTCTTC. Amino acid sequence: CSAREAGGYNEQFF.

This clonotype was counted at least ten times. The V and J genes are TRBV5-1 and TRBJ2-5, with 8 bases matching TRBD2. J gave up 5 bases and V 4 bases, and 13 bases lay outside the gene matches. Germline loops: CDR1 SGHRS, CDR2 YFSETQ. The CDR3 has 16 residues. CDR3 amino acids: CASSLSAAGGRETQYF. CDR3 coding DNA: TGCGCCAGCAGCCTCAGCGCGGCGGGGGGCCGGGAGACCCAGTACTTC.

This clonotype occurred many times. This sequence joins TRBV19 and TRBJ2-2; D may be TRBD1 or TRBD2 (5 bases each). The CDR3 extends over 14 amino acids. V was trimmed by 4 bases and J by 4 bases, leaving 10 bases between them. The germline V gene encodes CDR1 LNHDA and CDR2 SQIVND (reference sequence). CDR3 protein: CASSTGASTGELFF. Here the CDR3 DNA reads TGTGCCAGTAGTACCGGGGCGAGCACCGGGGAGCTGTTTTTT.

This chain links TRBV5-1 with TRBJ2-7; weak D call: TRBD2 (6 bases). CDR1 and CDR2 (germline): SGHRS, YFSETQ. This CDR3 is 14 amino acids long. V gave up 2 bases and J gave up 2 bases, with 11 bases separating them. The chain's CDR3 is CASSFVAGTYEQYF. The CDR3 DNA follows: TGCGCCAGCAGCTTTGTGGCGGGAACCTACGAGCAGTACTTC. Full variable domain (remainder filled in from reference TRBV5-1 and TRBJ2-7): KAGVTQTPRYLIKTRGQQVTLSCSPISGHRSVSWYQQTPGQGLQFLFEYFSETQRNKGNFPGRFSGRQFSNSRSEMNVSTLELGDSALYLCASSFVAGTYEQYFGPGTRLTVT.

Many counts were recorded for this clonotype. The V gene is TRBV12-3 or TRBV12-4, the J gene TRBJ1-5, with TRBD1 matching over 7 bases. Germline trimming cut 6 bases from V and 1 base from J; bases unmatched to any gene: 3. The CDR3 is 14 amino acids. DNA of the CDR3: TGTGCCAGCAGGGCAGGGGGGAGCAATCAGCCCCAGCATTTT. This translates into CASRAGGSNQPQHF.

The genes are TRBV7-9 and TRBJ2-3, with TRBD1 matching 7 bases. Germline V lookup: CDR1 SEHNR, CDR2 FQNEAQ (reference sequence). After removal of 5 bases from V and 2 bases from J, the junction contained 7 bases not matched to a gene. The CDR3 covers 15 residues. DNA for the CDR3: TGTGCCAGCAGCAAATGGACAGGCAACACAGATACGCAGTATTTT. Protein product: CASSKWTGNTDTQYF.